This T cell receptor beta chain was observed in a study of cytomegalovirus exposure and HLA in healthy donors listed by TCRdb under 2017. Background for the entire study: In an earlier analysis of around 540 of the donors, about 260 Gb of sequence data and 117 million unique TCR beta sequences from about 179 million T cells were reported. An early release that covered 500 to 800 HLA-typed donors contained about 300 gigabases of sequencing data and roughly 84 million unique TCR sequences. Among the roughly 390 genotyped donors, around 79% belonged to the genetic ancestry cluster associated with self-reported Caucasian donors. The study was designed to test whether signatures of past pathogen exposure could be identified by cataloging public T cell receptors. The T cell repertoires of 666 subjects were profiled by immunosequencing and related to cytomegalovirus serostatus. Besides the first cohort of approximately 710 subjects, a separate validation cohort made up of over a hundred different subjects was used. The study combined high-throughput TCR immunosequencing, statistical association of individual TCRs with disease status, and machine learning to predict cytomegalovirus infection status. To study patterns of TCR occurrence, a later analysis re-analyzed previously published TCR beta repertoires from around 670 donors and added high-resolution HLA genotyping. In the later analysis, no new phenotypic data were used to find candidate immune exposures; instead, reliance was placed on TCR beta sequences and their occurrence across donors. An earlier analysis of more than 450 of the donors used high-throughput TCR beta sequencing to judge whether each TCR beta V gene segment behaved as functional or pseudogenic. Donor age, sex, ethnicity and CMV serostatus were compiled together with the repertoire data. In a later genetic analysis, genome-wide SNP genotypes for 398 of the 666 donors were used, and that subset was treated as a discovery cohort. All discovery cohort repertoires had been generated on a single sequencing platform. HLA typing included class I and class II loci at four-digit resolution. The number of donors typed differed by locus, with roughly 629-640 for A, B, C, DRB1 and DQB1, roughly 520 for DQA1, approximately 570 for DPA1, and around 450 for DPB1. Because of strong linkage in the cohort, roughly five DR-DQ haplotypes were treated as single units for association and clustering. Among about 390 genotyped donors of the cohort, an average of around 240,000 unique TCR beta nucleotide sequences were sequenced per donor, about a sixth of them non-productive. What the authors observed across the whole study: Because counts were too low, seventeen rarely observed V segments, including chromosome 9 orphons, were left out of the earlier analysis of roughly 600 of the donors. The cohort was sequenced for TCR beta chains only, and without alpha or paired-chain data the features that could be detected were limited. When HLA alleles, especially DR and DQ, strongly co-occurred, TCR associations were difficult to assign to individual alleles. Some IMGT-functional V segments, including TRBV6-2 and TRBV6-3, could not be distinguished by the 87-base-pair reads and were therefore excluded. A later genetic analysis associated a missense DCLRE1C variant with V-gene and J-gene trimming of TCR beta chains, and an independent cohort replicated the association. In vitro tests confirmed that three of the cytomegalovirus-associated TCR beta chains recognize cytomegalovirus antigens. In a later analysis, most CMV-associated TCR beta chains were found to appear HLA-restricted, with HLA associations seemingly driven largely by CMV exposure. The authors suggested that the approach could potentially be generalized to other disease states and immunological phenotypes. In both the original and validation cohorts, the classifier was reported to diagnose cytomegalovirus status with high specificity and sensitivity. According to a later genetic analysis, donors in an Asian-associated ancestry cluster had fewer N-insertions in productive TCRs than the roughly 670-donor mean. Across donors, most TCR sequences were observed very rarely, whereas some public TCRs were present in many individuals. The sequencing pipeline was judged likely to have produced a cluster of highly shared sequence variants as a technical artifact. Broadly in line with IMGT annotations, most TCR beta V segments showed up in productive rearrangements about 87% or about 30% of the time in an earlier analysis of approximately 600 of the donors. In a later analysis, HLA-associated TCR beta chains were found to be more clonally expanded and to have lower generation probabilities than equally common non-associated chains. In a later analysis, the rate of TCR association differed among HLA loci, with DRB1 alleles having the most associated TCRs and HLA-C alleles having the fewest. Specific HLA alleles were associated with about 17,000 TCR beta sequences at a false discovery rate of 0.05 in a later analysis. In the study, 150 to 200 TCR beta chains were listed as associated with cytomegalovirus. HLA typing was unavailable for some donors at each locus, so association tests used only the typed subset. For the cohort, immune exposure information was limited to CMV serostatus. Linkage disequilibrium might explain the correlated functional status among segregating V segments, but an unknown experimental factor could not be excluded. In a later analysis, several top co-occurrence clusters were reported to appear linked to parvovirus B19, influenza, CMV and Epstein-Barr virus. A further reported finding was that TCR beta sequences accurately predicted the HLA-A and HLA-B alleles for most subjects in the first cohort. Sequencing depth was assumed to be roughly uniform across donors in the presence/absence analyses, though that assumption may not hold.

Deletion took 8 bases off V and 6 bases off J, with a span of 19 bases between the germline ends. The CDR3 starts with the cysteine, ends with the phenylalanine, and has 13 residues. Only CDR3 DNA remains: 39 bases, in frame from the first base. The germline V gene encodes CDR1 SQVTM and CDR2 ANQGSEA. Of note for this clone: Its antigen is still unknown. The record has no base qualities; no much larger clone is one base away.

The cohort comprised hundreds of healthy bone marrow donors. Cohort members were all nominally healthy when sampled, although unrecorded immune exposures were likely present. The donor was CMV seropositive and was included in the group of about 290 seropositive cohort members. A peripheral blood sample was collected from each donor, and TCR beta sequencing was performed on peripheral blood mononuclear cells. The Qiagen DNeasy Blood Extraction Kit was used to extract genomic DNA from the blood cell samples. The library was generated by the immunoSEQ multiplex PCR assay. For the multiplex PCR, a mixture combining 60 forward primers for TCR Vbeta segments and 13 reverse primers for TCR Jbeta segments was used. The CDR3 region of rearranged TCR beta genes was amplified from genomic DNA by a multiplex PCR assay. The amplified TCR beta libraries were sequenced on the Illumina HiSeq System as 87-base-pair reads. In the original analysis: Across the 670 or so repertoires, a later analysis counted about 81 million unique TCR beta chains, approximately 10 million of which were shared by at least two donors. To remove PCR and sequencing errors, raw reads were error-corrected and collapsed into unique sequences using a nearest-neighbor algorithm that merged closely related sequences. V, D and J gene segments were assigned by aligning CDR3 sequences to IMGT reference sequences. For a sequence to be retained, a match of at least six nucleotides was required to both a V gene segment and a J gene segment. A rearrangement was called productive if the CDR3 had no stop codons and remained in frame with V and J, and every other rearrangement was called non-productive. Following IMGT convention, CDR3 was defined as the stretch from the second conserved V-encoded cysteine up to the conserved J-encoded phenylalanine. In an earlier analysis of roughly 610 of the donors, sequences lacking an unambiguous match to a single V gene segment were excluded. An earlier analysis of 587 of the donors called V segments functional above 56.7% productive rearrangements and segregating when the between-donor standard deviation exceeded 5%. A statistical classification framework was built to diagnose cytomegalovirus status from the catalog of TCR beta chain sequences. A later analysis assigned V and J genes by comparing TCR nucleotide sequences with IMGT/GENE-DB human TR gene sequences. The TCRdist pipeline was used in a later analysis to assign CDR3 sequences and most-parsimonious VDJ recombination scenarios. In a later analysis, each TCR beta chain was defined by its CDR3 amino acid sequence together with its V-gene family, and reads without a unique V-gene family were excluded. To address suspected cross-contamination and a sequencing artifact, a later analysis removed 450 to 700 highly shared, low-generation-probability nucleotide sequences. In a later analysis, a clonal expansion index for each public chain was calculated from normalized within-repertoire ranks of inferred template counts. A later analysis computed generation probabilities with a VDJ recombination model fitted to out-of-frame rearrangements, and checked the results against IGoR. Hypergeometric tests were used in a later analysis to score TCR-TCR, TCR-HLA and TCR-CMV co-occurrence, with a repertoire-size bias correction applied to the TCR pairs. False discovery rates were estimated in a later analysis by permuting HLA or CMV assignments 20 times. In a later analysis, co-occurring TCRs were grouped using DBSCAN, with TCRdist sequence similarity added in when clustering inside HLA-allele-positive subsets. Co-occurrence clustering excluded repertoires with fewer than 30,000 or more than 120,000 public chains, plus five with anomalous nucleotide sharing. TCRdb retrieved this table from immuneACCESS and kept in-frame rearrangements only. Not all clones are present; in checked studies, unresolved V genes account for under half, and no reason is known for the remainder. For V, J and clone size, that table is used; D and trimming come from the DNA. For this sample the table gives around 90,000 clones, of which around three quarters were detected only once. The ten most abundant clones make up about 3.6% of the sample.

The receptor comes from a male donor in good health and CMV-seropositive. Source material: PBMCs. The chain is assembled from TRBV29-1 and TRBJ1-2, with TRBD1 perhaps the D gene, on 5 matching bases. In nucleotides, the sequence is TGCAGCCTCTCCGGGGGAGGGGATAATGGCTACACCTTC. This is translated as CSLSGGGDNGYTF.